A selection of T cell receptor beta chains follows, all from one sample in a study of cytomegalovirus exposure and HLA in healthy donors. Here immunoSEQ multiplex PCR was the method, and the copy in TCRdb shows in-frame clones only, minus some. The sample shows 30,000 to 45,000 clones, around 86% of them seen only once. The sample comprised PBMCs. The receptor source for this set is a woman between 40 and 55 years old in good health and CMV-seropositive. The CDR3 runs from the conserved cysteine through the conserved F or W. The D gene is left open where the match is weak. Expanded clones are given a class, and other clones once, few, many or no size at all.

V gene	clone size	J gene	D gene	CDR3 DNA	CDR3 protein
TRBV7-9	.	TRBJ2-7	TRBD2	TGTGCCAGCAGCCCTTCGGGGGGAAGTCTCGCCTACGAGCAGTACTTC	CASSPSGGSLAYEQYF
TRBV7-2	.	TRBJ2-1	TRBD1	TGTGCCAGCAGCGGCCCTGACAGGGGGCTCGCCTACAATGAGCAGTTCTTC	CASSGPDRGLAYNEQFF
TRBV6-5	.	TRBJ2-5	.	TGTGCCAGCGGAGAGAGGGACGGAGGGTGGGAGACCCAGTACTTC	CASGERDGGWETQYF
TRBV4-3	.	TRBJ2-1	TRBD2	TGCGCCAGCAGCCAAGATCGATCCCTAGCGGGGGGGATACCCTTTTACAATGAGCAGTTCTTC	CASSQDRSLAGGIPFYNEQFF
TRBV7-2	.	TRBJ2-3	TRBD2	TGTGCCAGCAGCTTAAATGGAGCTAGCGGGGGGGCAGGTACGCAGTATTTT	CASSLNGASGGAGTQYF
TRBV2	.	TRBJ2-2	TRBD1	TGTGCCAGCACTAGACGGGGTCAGGGGGCCACCGGGGAGCTGTTTTTT	CASTRRGQGATGELFF
TRBV27	.	TRBJ2-7	.	TGTGCCAGCAGTCCTAGAGGGACCTACGAGCAGTACTTC	CASSPRGTYEQYF
TRBV5-1	.	TRBJ1-2	.	TGCGCCAGCAGCCTGAACTCCGAGAAAAACTATGGCTACACCTTC	CASSLNSEKNYGYTF
TRBV19	once	TRBJ1-6	TRBD1	TGTGCCAGTAGTTCGGACAGGGCCTATAATTCACCCCTCCACTTT	CASSSDRAYNSPLHF
TRBV4-3	.	TRBJ2-5	TRBD2	TGCGCCAGCAGCCAAAATGGATTCGGAGCGGGGGGAGAAGAGACCCAGTACTTC	CASSQNGFGAGGEETQYF
TRBV28	.	TRBJ1-2	.	TGTGCCAGCAGTGGCAAACAGATTGTCTATGGCTACACCTTC	CASSGKQIVYGYTF
TRBV28	.	TRBJ1-5	.	TGTGCCAGCGACGGGGGACAGCCCCAGCATTTT	CASDGGQPQHF
TRBV14	.	TRBJ1-1	.	TGTGCCAGCAGCCAAATGAGAAGAGGCTCTGAAGCTTTCTTT	CASSQMRRGSEAFF
TRBV7-2	.	TRBJ1-2	TRBD1	TGTGCCAGCAGCTTAACCCGGGACAGCGAGGAGGGCTACACCTTC	CASSLTRDSEEGYTF
TRBV7-9	few	TRBJ2-4	.	TGTGCCAGCAGCACTGGGCGGGACGCTCAGTACTTC	CASSTGRDAQYF
TRBV12-5	.	TRBJ1-2	.	TGTGCTAGTGGTTTGCAGACTGACTATGGCTACACCTTC	CASGLQTDYGYTF
TRBV25-1	.	TRBJ1-2	.	TGTGCCAGCAGTGAAGGCCCAGGGTACTATGGCTACACCTTC	CASSEGPGYYGYTF
TRBV6-5	.	TRBJ1-5	TRBD1	TGTGCCAGCAGATCCGGTGACAGGGACGGACAGCCCCAGCATTTT	CASRSGDRDGQPQHF
TRBV5-6	.	TRBJ2-7	.	TGTGCCAGCAGCTCCAAGGGGGGGAATATCGCCTACGAGCAGTACTTC	CASSSKGGNIAYEQYF
TRBV21-1	.	TRBJ1-5	.	TGTGCCAGCAGCAAGGACAGGGTTTACGGCAATCAGCCCCAGCATTTT	CASSKDRVYGNQPQHF
TRBV6-5	.	TRBJ1-1	TRBD1	TGTGCCAGCAGTTACGGGGACAGCAAGTTTACTGAAGCTTTCTTT	CASSYGDSKFTEAFF
TRBV19	.	TRBJ2-6	.	TGTGCCAGTAGCCTTCGGACAGAAAACGTCCTGACTTTC	CASSLRTENVLTF
TRBV10-1	.	TRBJ2-7	.	TGCGCCAGCAGTGAAGGGGTATCCTACGAGCAGTACTTC	CASSEGVSYEQYF
TRBV7-9	.	TRBJ1-1	.	TGTGCCAGCAGCCCAAACACACAGGGAAGAACTGAAGCTTTCTTT	CASSPNTQGRTEAFF
TRBV18	.	TRBJ2-7	TRBD2	TGTGCCAGCTCTAAGGGTAGCGGGGGGGCCGACGAGCAGTACTTC	CASSKGSGGADEQYF
TRBV9	.	TRBJ2-3	TRBD2	TGTGCCAGCAGCAGAAGGACTAGCTGGACAGATACGCAGTATTTT	CASSRRTSWTDTQYF
TRBV7-2	.	TRBJ1-3	.	TGTGCCAGCAGCTTCGATCGGGACTCTGGAAACACCATATATTTT	CASSFDRDSGNTIYF
TRBV5-1	.	TRBJ2-3	.	TGCGCCAGCAGCTTGTACGTAGAAGATACGCAGTATTTT	CASSLYVEDTQYF
TRBV7-2	.	TRBJ1-3	.	TGTGCCAGCAGCTTACCGGAGTCTGGAAACACCATATATTTT	CASSLPESGNTIYF
TRBV7-7	.	TRBJ2-5	TRBD2	TGTGCCAGCAGCTCGACTAGCGGGGGTAAAGAGACCCAGTACTTC	CASSSTSGGKETQYF
TRBV9	.	TRBJ2-7	TRBD2	TGTGCCAGCAGCGTAGGGACTAGCGGAACCTCCGAGCAGTACTTC	CASSVGTSGTSEQYF
TRBV19	.	TRBJ2-4	.	TGTGCCAGTATCGGGGGGCTTGGAGGAGACATTCAGTACTTC	CASIGGLGGDIQYF
TRBV5-8	.	TRBJ1-2	.	TGTGCCAGCAGCTTCAGGGTAAAATGGAATGGCTACACCTTC	CASSFRVKWNGYTF
TRBV2	.	TRBJ2-2	TRBD1	TGTGCCAGCAACGGACAGGGGGGCAACACCGGGGAGCTGTTTTTT	CASNGQGGNTGELFF
TRBV7-6	.	TRBJ1-6	.	TGTGCCAGCAGCTCCATACAGGGATTTTCACCCCTCCACTTT	CASSSIQGFSPLHF
TRBV5-1	once	TRBJ2-4	TRBD1	TGCGCCAGCAGCTTGGGCGGACAGGAAAACATTCAGTACTTC	CASSLGGQENIQYF
TRBV27	.	TRBJ1-6	.	TGTGCCAGCAGTTCCGTAACAGGGATTTATTCACCCCTCCACTTT	CASSSVTGIYSPLHF
TRBV7-8	.	TRBJ1-2	.	TGTGCCAGCAGCTTAGTACACCCGGGGGAGTATGGCTACACCTTC	CASSLVHPGEYGYTF
TRBV11-2	.	TRBJ1-3	TRBD1	TGTGCCAGCAGCCGTCGGGTGGCAGGGGGCTCTGGAAACACCATATATTTT	CASSRRVAGGSGNTIYF
TRBV6-1	.	TRBJ2-1	.	TGTGCCAGCTTAATAGGCGGGGGCGACTACAATGAGCAGTTCTTC	CASLIGGGDYNEQFF
TRBV5-4	.	TRBJ2-5	.	TGTGCCAGCAGCTTCAGGGATCAAGAGACCCAGTACTTC	CASSFRDQETQYF
TRBV6-6	few	TRBJ1-1	.	TGTGCCACCCAACTACAGGGTAGGCCTGAAGCTTTCTTT	CATQLQGRPEAFF
TRBV19	.	TRBJ2-1	.	TGTGCCAGTAGTATGACAGGACCCAGCTCCTACAATGAGCAGTTCTTC	CASSMTGPSSYNEQFF
TRBV4-3	once	TRBJ1-6	.	TGCGCCAGCAGCCAAGAGGGAGGCAATAATTCACCCCTCCACTTT	CASSQEGGNNSPLHF
TRBV4-1	few	TRBJ1-4	.	TGCGCCAGCAGCCAAGATCCAGGGGATGGAGAAAAACTGTTTTTT	CASSQDPGDGEKLFF
TRBV27	.	TRBJ1-1	TRBD1	TGTGCCAGCAGTTTAAACAGGGGGAGAACTGAAGCTTTCTTT	CASSLNRGRTEAFF
TRBV6-6	.	TRBJ1-1	.	TGTGCCAGCAGTCTGACAGGTAACACTGAAGCTTTCTTT	CASSLTGNTEAFF
TRBV6-5	.	TRBJ2-5	.	TGTGCCAGCAGTCCCGAGCCTAGACAGACCCAGTACTTC	CASSPEPRQTQYF
TRBV10-1	.	TRBJ1-6	TRBD1	TGCGCCAGCAGCCCCGGGACAGATAATTCACCCCTCCACTTT	CASSPGTDNSPLHF
TRBV5-5	.	TRBJ2-6	.	TGTGCCAGCAGCCTAGGACAGCCTAACTCTGGGGCCAACGTCCTGACTTTC	CASSLGQPNSGANVLTF
TRBV19	.	TRBJ2-2	.	TGTGCCAGTAGTATAGTTGGGACAACCACCGGGGAGCTGTTTTTT	CASSIVGTTTGELFF
TRBV7-3	once	TRBJ1-6	TRBD1	TGTGCCAGCAGCCTGGGCGACAGGGGTAATTCACCCCTCCACTTT	CASSLGDRGNSPLHF
TRBV2	once	TRBJ1-2	.	TGTGCCAGCAGTGACAATCCGACAGGCTCCTATGGCTACACCTTC	CASSDNPTGSYGYTF
TRBV11-2	.	TRBJ2-7	TRBD1	TGTGCCAGCAGCTTATACCACGGGACAGGGCCTTACGAGCAGTACTTC	CASSLYHGTGPYEQYF
TRBV4-3	.	TRBJ2-5	TRBD2	TGCGCCAGCAGCCAAGTCGCCTCCTCTAGCGGGGGGGCAGAGACCCAGTACTTC	CASSQVASSSGGAETQYF
TRBV5-1	.	TRBJ1-2	.	TGCGCCAGCAGCTTGGGGCAGTCAGATGGCTACACCTTC	CASSLGQSDGYTF
TRBV6-1	.	TRBJ1-5	TRBD1	TGTGCCAGCAAGGACAGGGCTTTCAATCAGCCCCAGCATTTT	CASKDRAFNQPQHF
TRBV19	once	TRBJ2-7	TRBD1	TGTGCCAGTAGTATTGGGACAGGGGGAACCTACGAGCAGTACTTC	CASSIGTGGTYEQYF